This T cell receptor (beta chain) was profiled in a study of cytomegalovirus exposure and HLA in healthy donors. Study-level points and caveats: The likely origin of a cluster of highly shared sequence variants was a sequencing artifact. In a later analysis, CMV-associated beta chains were mostly HLA-associated, it appeared.

Germline CDR1 reads SEHNR; CDR2 reads FQNEAQ (reference sequence). J gave up 4 bases and V 2 bases, and 2 bases lay outside the gene matches. The CDR3 extends over 13 amino acids. On this clone: The antigen remains unidentified. Other DNA sequences in this specimen translate into the identical CDR3.

The PCR had 60 Vbeta and 13 Jbeta primers. Generated by immunoSEQ multiplex PCR, the TCRdb table keeps only in-frame clones and is missing some. The data show 40,000 to 55,000 clones, with roughly 72% seen just once and about 9.1% held by the top ten. Healthy bone marrow donors made up the donors. Donors showed nominal health when sampled, although they likely had unrecorded immune exposures. This receptor was identified in a woman between 50 and 59 years old in good health and CMV-seronegative. Sequencing was carried out using PBMCs. This chain joins TRBV7-9 and TRBJ2-7; 7 bases are a match to TRBD1. This CDR3 is CASSLLTGYEQYF. The CDR3 DNA reads as TGTGCCAGCAGCTTATTGACAGGGTACGAGCAGTACTTC.